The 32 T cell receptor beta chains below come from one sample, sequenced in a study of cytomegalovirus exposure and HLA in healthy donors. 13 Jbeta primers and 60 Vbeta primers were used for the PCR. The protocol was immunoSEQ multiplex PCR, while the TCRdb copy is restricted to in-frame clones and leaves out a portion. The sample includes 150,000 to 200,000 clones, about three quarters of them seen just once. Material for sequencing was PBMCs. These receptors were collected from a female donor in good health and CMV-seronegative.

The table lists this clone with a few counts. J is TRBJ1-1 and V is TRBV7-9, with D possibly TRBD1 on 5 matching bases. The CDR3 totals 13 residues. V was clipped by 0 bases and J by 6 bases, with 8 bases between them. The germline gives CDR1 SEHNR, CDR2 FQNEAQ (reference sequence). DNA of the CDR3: TGTGCCAGCAGCTTAGCGACAGTAGCTGAAGCTTTCTTT. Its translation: CASSLATVAEAFF.

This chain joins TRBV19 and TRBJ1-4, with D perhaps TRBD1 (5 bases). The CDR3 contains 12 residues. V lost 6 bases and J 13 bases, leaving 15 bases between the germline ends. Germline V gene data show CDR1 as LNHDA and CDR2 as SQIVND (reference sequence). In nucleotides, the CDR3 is TGTGCCAGTAGAGGAGGAGGGACCGCACTGTTTTTT. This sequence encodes CASRGGGTALFF.

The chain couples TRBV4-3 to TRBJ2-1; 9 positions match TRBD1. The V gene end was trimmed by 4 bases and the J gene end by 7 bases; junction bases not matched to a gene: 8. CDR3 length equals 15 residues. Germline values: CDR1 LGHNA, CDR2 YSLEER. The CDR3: CASSRTGTGRNEQFF. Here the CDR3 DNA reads TGCGCCAGCAGCCGAACCGGGACAGGGAGGAATGAGCAGTTCTTC.

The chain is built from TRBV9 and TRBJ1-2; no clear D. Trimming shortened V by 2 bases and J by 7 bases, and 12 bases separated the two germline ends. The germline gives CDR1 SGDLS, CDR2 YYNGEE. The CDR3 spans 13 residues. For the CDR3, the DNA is TGTGCCAGCAGCGTTAGGGAGGGTGGTGGCTACACCTTC. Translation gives CASSVREGGGYTF.

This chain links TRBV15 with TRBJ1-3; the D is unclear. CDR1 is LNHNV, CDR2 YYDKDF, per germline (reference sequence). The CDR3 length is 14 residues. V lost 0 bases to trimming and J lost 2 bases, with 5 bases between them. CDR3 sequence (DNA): TGTGCCACCAGCAGAGATTCTGCTGGAAACACCATATATTTT. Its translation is CATSRDSAGNTIYF. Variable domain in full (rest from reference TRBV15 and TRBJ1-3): DAMVIQNPRYQVTQFGKPVTLSCSQTLNHNVMYWYQQKSSQAPKLLFHYYDKDFNNEADTPDNFQSRRPNTSFCFLDIRSPGLGDTAMYLCATSRDSAGNTIYFGEGSWLTVV.

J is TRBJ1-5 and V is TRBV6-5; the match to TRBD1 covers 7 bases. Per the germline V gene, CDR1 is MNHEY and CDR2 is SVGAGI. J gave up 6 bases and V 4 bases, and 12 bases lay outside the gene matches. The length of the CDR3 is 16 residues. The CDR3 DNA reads TGTGCCAGCAGTTCCAACGGACAGGCAATAGGTCAGCCCCAGCATTTT. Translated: CASSSNGQAIGQPQHF.

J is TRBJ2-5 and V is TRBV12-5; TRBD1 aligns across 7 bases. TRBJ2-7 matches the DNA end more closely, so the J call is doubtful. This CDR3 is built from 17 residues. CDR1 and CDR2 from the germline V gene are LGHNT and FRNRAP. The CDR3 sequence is CASGLTQTGPYSYEQYF. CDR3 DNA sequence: TGTGCTAGTGGTTTGACTCAGACAGGGCCCTACTCCTACGAGCAGTACTTC.

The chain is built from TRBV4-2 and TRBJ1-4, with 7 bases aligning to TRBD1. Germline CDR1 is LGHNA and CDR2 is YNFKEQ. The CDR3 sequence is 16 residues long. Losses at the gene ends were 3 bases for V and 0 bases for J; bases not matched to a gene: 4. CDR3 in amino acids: CASSQGTAATNEKLFF. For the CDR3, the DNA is TGTGCCAGCAGCCAGGGGACAGCCGCAACTAATGAAAAACTGTTTTTT.

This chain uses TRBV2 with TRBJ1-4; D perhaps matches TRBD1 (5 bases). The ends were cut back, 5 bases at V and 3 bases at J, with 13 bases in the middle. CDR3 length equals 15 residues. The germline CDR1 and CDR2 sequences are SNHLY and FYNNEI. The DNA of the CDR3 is TGTGCCAGCAGTCCGGGACTTGGCTCTAATGAAAAACTGTTTTTT. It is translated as CASSPGLGSNEKLFF. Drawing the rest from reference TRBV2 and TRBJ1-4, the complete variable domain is EPEVTQTPSHQVTQMGQEVILRCVPISNHLYFYWYRQILGQKVEFLVSFYNNEISEKSEIFDDQFSVERPDGSNFTLKIRSTKLEDSAMYFCASSPGLGSNEKLFFGSGTQLSVL.

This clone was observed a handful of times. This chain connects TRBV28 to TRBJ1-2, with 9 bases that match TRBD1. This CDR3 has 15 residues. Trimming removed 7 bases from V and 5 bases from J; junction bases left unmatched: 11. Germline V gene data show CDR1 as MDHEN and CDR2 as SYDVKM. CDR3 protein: CASTPQGGQGYGYTF. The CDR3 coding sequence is TGTGCCAGCACCCCCCAGGGGGGACAGGGATATGGCTACACCTTC.

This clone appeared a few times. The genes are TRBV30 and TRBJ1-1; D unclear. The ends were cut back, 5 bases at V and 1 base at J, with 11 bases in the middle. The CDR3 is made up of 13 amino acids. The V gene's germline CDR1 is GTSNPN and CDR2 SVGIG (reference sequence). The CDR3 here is CAWARQANTEAFF. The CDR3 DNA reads TGTGCCTGGGCCCGACAAGCGAACACTGAAGCTTTCTTT.

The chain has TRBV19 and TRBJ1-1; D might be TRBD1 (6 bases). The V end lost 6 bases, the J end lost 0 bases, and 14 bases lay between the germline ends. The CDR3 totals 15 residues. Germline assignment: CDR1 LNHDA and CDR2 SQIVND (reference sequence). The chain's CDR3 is CASRTTGGMNTEAFF. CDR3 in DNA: TGTGCCAGTAGGACGACAGGCGGCATGAACACTGAAGCTTTCTTT.

The CDR3 coding sequence is TGTGCCAGCAGCGGGGCGTCCGGGGAGCTGTTTTTT. Translation gives CASSGASGELFF. This chain uses TRBV9 with TRBJ2-2; unclear D gene. The CDR3 is 12 residues long. With 3 bases removed from V and 6 bases from J, the gap between germline ends came to 6 bases. Germline values: CDR1 SGDLS, CDR2 YYNGEE. The full variable domain, its missing parts supplied by reference TRBV9 and TRBJ2-2, is DSGVTQTPKHLITATGQRVTLRCSPRSGDLSVYWYQQSLDQGLQFLIQYYNGEERAKGNILERFSAQQFPDLHSELNLSSLELGDSALYFCASSGASGELFFGEGSRLTVL.

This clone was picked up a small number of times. CDR3 in amino acids: CASSYHGRGDYGYTF. CDR3 sequence (DNA): TGTGCCAGCAGTTACCACGGCAGGGGGGACTATGGCTACACCTTC. This chain uses TRBV6-5 with TRBJ1-2; 7 bases line up with TRBD1. V shed 2 bases, J shed 3 bases, and the junction held 6 bases outside the gene matches. The CDR3 is 15 amino acids. Germline CDR1 reads MNHEY; CDR2 reads SVGAGI.

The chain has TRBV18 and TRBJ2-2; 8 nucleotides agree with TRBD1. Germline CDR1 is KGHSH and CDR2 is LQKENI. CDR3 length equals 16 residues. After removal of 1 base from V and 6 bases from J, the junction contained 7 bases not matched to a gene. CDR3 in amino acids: CASSPRGQGASGELFF. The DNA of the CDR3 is TGTGCCAGCTCACCACGAGGGCAGGGGGCCTCCGGGGAGCTGTTTTTT.

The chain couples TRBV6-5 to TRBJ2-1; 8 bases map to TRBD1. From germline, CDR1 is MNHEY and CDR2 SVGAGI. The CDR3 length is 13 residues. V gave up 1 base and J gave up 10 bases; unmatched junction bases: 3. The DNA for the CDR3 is TGTGCCAGCAGTTACTGGACAGGGTTCGAGCAGTTCTTC. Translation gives CASSYWTGFEQFF.

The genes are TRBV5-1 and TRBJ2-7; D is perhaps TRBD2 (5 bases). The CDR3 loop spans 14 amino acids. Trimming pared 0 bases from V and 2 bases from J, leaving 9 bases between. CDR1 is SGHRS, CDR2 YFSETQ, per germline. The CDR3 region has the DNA TGCGCCAGCAGCTTGGAAGCGGAGACCTACGAGCAGTACTTC. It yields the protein CASSLEAETYEQYF. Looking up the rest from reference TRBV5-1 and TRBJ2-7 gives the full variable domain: KAGVTQTPRYLIKTRGQQVTLSCSPISGHRSVSWYQQTPGQGLQFLFEYFSETQRNKGNFPGRFSGRQFSNSRSEMNVSTLELGDSALYLCASSLEAETYEQYFGPGTRLTVT.

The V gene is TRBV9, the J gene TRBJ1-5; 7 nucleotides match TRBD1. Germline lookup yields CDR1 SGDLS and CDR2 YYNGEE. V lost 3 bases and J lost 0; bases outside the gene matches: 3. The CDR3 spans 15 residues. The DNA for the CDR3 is TGTGCCAGCAGCGCGACAGGGTATAGCAATCAGCCCCAGCATTTT. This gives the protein CASSATGYSNQPQHF.

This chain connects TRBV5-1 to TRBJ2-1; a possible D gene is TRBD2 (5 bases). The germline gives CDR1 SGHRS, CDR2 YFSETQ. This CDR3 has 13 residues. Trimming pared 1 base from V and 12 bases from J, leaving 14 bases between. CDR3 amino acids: CASSLIGVEVQFF. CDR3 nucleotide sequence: TGCGCCAGCAGCTTGATCGGGGTGGAAGTGCAGTTCTTC.

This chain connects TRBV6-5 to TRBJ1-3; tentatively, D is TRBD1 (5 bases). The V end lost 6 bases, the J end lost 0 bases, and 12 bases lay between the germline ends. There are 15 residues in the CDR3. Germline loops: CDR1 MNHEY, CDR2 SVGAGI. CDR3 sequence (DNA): TGTGCCAGCAGGGACGGGGGTGGCTCTGGAAACACCATATATTTT. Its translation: CASRDGGGSGNTIYF.

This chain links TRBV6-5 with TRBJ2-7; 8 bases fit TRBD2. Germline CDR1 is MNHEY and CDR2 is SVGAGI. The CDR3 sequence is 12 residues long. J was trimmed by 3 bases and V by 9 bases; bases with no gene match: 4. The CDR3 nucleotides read TGTGCCAGTAAGCGGGGGAACTACGAGCAGTACTTC. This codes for CASKRGNYEQYF.

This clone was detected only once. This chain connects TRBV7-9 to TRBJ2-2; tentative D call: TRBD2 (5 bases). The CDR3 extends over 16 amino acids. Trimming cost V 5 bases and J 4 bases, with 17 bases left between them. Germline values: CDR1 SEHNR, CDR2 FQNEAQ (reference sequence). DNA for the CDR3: TGTGCCAGCAGCGCATGGGCTAGCCGCAGCACCGGGGAGCTGTTTTTT. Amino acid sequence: CASSAWASRSTGELFF.

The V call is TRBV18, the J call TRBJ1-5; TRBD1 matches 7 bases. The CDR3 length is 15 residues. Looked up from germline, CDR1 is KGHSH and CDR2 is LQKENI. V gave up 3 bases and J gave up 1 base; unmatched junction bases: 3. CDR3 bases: TGTGCCAGCTCACCCGGGACAGAAAGCAATCAGCCCCAGCATTTT. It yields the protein CASSPGTESNQPQHF.

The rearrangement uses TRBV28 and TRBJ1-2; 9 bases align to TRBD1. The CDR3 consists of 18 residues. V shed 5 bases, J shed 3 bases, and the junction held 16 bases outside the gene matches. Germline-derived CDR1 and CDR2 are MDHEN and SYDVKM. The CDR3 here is CASSPGTGSLEWDYGYTF. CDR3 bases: TGTGCCAGCAGTCCCGGGACAGGGAGTTTGGAATGGGACTATGGCTACACCTTC.

In DNA form, the CDR3 reads TGTGCCAGCAGTCTCCGTAATTCACCCCTCCACTTT. It translates to CASSLRNSPLHF. The chain has TRBV6-5 and TRBJ1-6, with D unclear. The germline V and J ends were trimmed by 5 bases and 6 bases, with 5 bases remaining between them. CDR3 length: 12 amino acids. Germline assignment: CDR1 MNHEY and CDR2 SVGAGI.

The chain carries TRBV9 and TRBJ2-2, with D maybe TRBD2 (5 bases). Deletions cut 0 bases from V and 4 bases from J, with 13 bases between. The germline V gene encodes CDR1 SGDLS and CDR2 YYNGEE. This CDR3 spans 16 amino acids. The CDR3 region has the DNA TGTGCCAGCAGCGTAGTTGCGGGTTCTTTCACCGGGGAGCTGTTTTTT. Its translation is CASSVVAGSFTGELFF.

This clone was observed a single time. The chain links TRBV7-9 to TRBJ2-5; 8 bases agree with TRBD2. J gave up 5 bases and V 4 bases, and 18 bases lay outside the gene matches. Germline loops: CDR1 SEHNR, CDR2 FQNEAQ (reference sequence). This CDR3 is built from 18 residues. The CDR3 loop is CASSSRRFGAGAGETQYF. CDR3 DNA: TGTGCCAGCAGCTCCCGGAGGTTTGGAGCGGGGGCCGGGGAGACCCAGTACTTC.

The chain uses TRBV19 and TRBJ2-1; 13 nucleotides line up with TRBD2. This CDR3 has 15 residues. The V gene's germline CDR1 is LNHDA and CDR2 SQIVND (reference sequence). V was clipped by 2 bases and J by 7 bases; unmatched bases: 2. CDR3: CASSITSGRGNEQFF. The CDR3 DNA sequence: TGTGCCAGTAGTATAACTAGCGGGAGGGGGAATGAGCAGTTCTTC.

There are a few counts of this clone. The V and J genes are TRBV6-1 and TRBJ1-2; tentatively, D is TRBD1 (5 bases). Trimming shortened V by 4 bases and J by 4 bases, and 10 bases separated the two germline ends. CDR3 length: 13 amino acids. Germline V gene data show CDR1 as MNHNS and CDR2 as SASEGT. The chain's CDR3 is CASSVDGGYGYTF. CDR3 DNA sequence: TGTGCCAGCAGTGTGGACGGGGGCTATGGCTACACCTTC.

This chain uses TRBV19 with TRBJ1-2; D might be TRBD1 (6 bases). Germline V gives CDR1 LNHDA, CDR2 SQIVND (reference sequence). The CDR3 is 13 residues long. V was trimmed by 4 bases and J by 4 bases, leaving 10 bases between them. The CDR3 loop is CASSTGQFYGYTF. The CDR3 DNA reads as TGTGCCAGTAGTACCGGACAGTTCTATGGCTACACCTTC.

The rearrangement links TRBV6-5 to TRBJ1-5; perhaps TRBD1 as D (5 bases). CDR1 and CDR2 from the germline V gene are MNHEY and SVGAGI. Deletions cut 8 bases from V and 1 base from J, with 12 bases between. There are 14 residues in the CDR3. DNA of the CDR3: TGTGCCAGCGGGCGACAGTCAAGCAATCAGCCCCAGCATTTT. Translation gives CASGRQSSNQPQHF.

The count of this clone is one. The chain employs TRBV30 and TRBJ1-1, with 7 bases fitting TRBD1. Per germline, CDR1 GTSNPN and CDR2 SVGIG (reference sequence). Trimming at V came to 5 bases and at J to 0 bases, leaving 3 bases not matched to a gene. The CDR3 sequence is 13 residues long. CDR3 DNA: TGTGCCTGGGGGGACAGCATGAACACTGAAGCTTTCTTT. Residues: CAWGDSMNTEAFF.